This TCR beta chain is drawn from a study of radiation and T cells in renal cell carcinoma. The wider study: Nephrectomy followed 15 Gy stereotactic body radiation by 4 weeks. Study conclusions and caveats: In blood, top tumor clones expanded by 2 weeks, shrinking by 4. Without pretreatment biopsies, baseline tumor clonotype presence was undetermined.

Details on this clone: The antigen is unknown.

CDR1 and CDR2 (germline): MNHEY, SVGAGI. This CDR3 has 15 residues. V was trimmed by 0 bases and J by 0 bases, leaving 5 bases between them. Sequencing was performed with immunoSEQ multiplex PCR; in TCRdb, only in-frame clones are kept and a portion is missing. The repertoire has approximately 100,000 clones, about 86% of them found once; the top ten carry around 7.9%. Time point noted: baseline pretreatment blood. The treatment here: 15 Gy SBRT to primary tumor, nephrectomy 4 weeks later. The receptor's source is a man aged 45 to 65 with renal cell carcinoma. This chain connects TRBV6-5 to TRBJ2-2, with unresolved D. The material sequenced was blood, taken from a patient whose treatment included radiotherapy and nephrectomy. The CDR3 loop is CASSYSTANTGELFF. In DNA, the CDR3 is TGTGCCAGCAGTTACTCGACGGCGAACACCGGGGAGCTGTTTTTT.